A single sample gave rise to the 18 T cell receptor beta chains below, sequenced in a study of blood T cell repertoires in COVID-19. The repertoire was sequenced with immunoSEQ multiplex PCR; TCRdb's copy has only in-frame clones and lacks some. This sample has fewer than 350,000 clones; 91% occur once, and the top ten carry around 2.8%. The sequencing sample was made of PBMCs or T cells enriched from blood (not recorded which). The receptors stem from a man between 40 and 49 years old who had been exposed to COVID-19.

V usage is TRBV19 and J usage is TRBJ1-1; 8 bases match TRBD1. The CDR3 extends over 13 amino acids. Germline V gives CDR1 LNHDA, CDR2 SQIVND (reference sequence). With 6 bases clipped from V and 3 bases from J, the junction kept 3 bases outside the gene matches. As DNA, the CDR3 is TGTGCCAGTAGGATGGACAGGGACACTGAAGCTTTCTTT. Amino acids: CASRMDRDTEAFF.

J is TRBJ2-2 and V is TRBV6-4; D may be TRBD2 (5 bases). There are 14 residues in the CDR3. The ends were cut back, 6 bases at V and 3 bases at J, with 11 bases in the middle. CDR1 is MRHNA, CDR2 SNTAGT, per germline. CDR3 residues: CASRADPDTGELFF. CDR3 DNA: TGTGCCAGCAGAGCGGACCCCGACACCGGGGAGCTGTTTTTT.

The chain joins TRBV29-1 to TRBJ1-2; D not certain. Germline values: CDR1 SQVTM, CDR2 ANQGSEA. The V gene lost 2 bases and the J gene lost 0 bases, with 4 bases spanning the gap. CDR3 length equals 12 residues. For the CDR3, the DNA is TGCAGCGTTGAACCTACTAACTATGGCTACACCTTC. The encoded protein is CSVEPTNYGYTF.

The V call is TRBV18, the J call TRBJ2-1, with D possibly matching TRBD2 (6 bases). This CDR3 has 15 amino acids. CDR1 is KGHSH, CDR2 LQKENI, per germline. With 2 bases removed from V and 2 bases from J, the gap between germline ends came to 10 bases. CDR3 loop: CASSPFRGAYNEQFF. The CDR3 bases are TGTGCCAGCTCACCATTCCGCGGGGCCTACAATGAGCAGTTCTTC. Drawing the rest from reference TRBV18 and TRBJ2-1, the complete variable domain is NAGVMQNPRHLVRRRGQEARLRCSPMKGHSHVYWYRQLPEEGLKFMVYLQKENIIDESGMPKERFSAEFPKEGPSILRIQQVVRGDSAAYFCASSPFRGAYNEQFFGPGTRLTVL.

The chain joins TRBV18 to TRBJ2-7; tentative D call: TRBD1 (5 bases). V lost 2 bases and J lost 4, with 9 bases in between. The CDR3 length is 13 residues. Looked up from germline, CDR1 is KGHSH and CDR2 is LQKENI. Written as DNA, the CDR3 is TGTGCCAGCTCACCAGCGACAGAGTACGAGCAGTACTTC. Encoded protein: CASSPATEYEQYF.

This chain joins TRBV27 and TRBJ1-2; D is possibly TRBD1 (5 bases). The V gene's germline CDR1 is MNHEY and CDR2 SMNVEV (reference sequence). The CDR3 runs 13 residues. The germline V and J ends were trimmed by 6 bases and 3 bases, with 11 bases remaining between them. CDR3 loop: CASSRQMYYGYTF. The CDR3 DNA is TGTGCCAGCAGCCGACAGATGTACTATGGCTACACCTTC.

V gene TRBV29-1 combines with J gene TRBJ2-1, with a weak D call TRBD2 (7 bases). V lost 3 bases, J lost 4 bases, and 16 bases lay in between. CDR1 and CDR2 (germline): SQVTM, ANQGSEA. There are 15 residues in the CDR3. The CDR3: CSVEGGAGLYNEQFF. The DNA of the CDR3 is TGCAGCGTTGAGGGGGGGGCAGGGTTGTACAATGAGCAGTTCTTC.

The V gene is TRBV6-5, the J gene TRBJ2-3; 7 positions match TRBD1. V trimming: 2 bases; J trimming: 1 base; junction bases outside the gene matches: 0. The CDR3 is made up of 14 amino acids. The V gene's germline CDR1 is MNHEY and CDR2 SVGAGI. CDR3 region: CASSYGTGTDTQYF. CDR3 sequence (DNA): TGTGCCAGCAGTTACGGGACAGGCACAGATACGCAGTATTTT.

V usage is TRBV12-5 and J usage is TRBJ2-1; 7 bases match TRBD2. CDR3 length equals 16 residues. CDR1 is LGHNT, CDR2 FRNRAP, per germline. The trim removed 7 bases at V and 0 bases at J, leaving 9 bases unmatched. The CDR3 DNA reads TGTGCTAGTGCCCCGAGGGGCGGGAGCTCCTACAATGAGCAGTTCTTC. This encodes CASAPRGGSSYNEQFF.

This clone came up once. V and J are TRBV5-4 and TRBJ2-2; 10 nucleotides line up with TRBD2. V trimming: 5 bases; J trimming: 6 bases; junction bases outside the gene matches: 7. This CDR3 contains 15 residues. The germline V gene has CDR1 SGHNT and CDR2 YYREEE (reference sequence). The CDR3 bases are TGTGCCAGCAGTCAAAGCGGGAGGGCCTCCGGGGAGCTGTTTTTT. This encodes CASSQSGRASGELFF.

The rearrangement links TRBV9 to TRBJ2-6; D remains unclear. Per the germline V gene, CDR1 is SGDLS and CDR2 is YYNGEE. Trimming left V 4 bases short and J 2 bases short, with 13 bases between. This CDR3 has 16 amino acids. Written as DNA, the CDR3 is TGTGCCAGCAGCCCAGAGGTTGTTGCTGGGGCCAACGTCCTGACTTTC. It translates to CASSPEVVAGANVLTF.

CDR3 in DNA: TGTGCCAGCAGCTTTAAGTGGGTTGGGGGCCGTGAGCAGTTCTTC. Its translation: CASSFKWVGGREQFF. V usage is TRBV7-7 and J usage is TRBJ2-1, with a possible D match to TRBD1 (6 bases). This CDR3 has 15 residues. CDR1 and CDR2 (germline): SSHAT, FNYEAQ (reference sequence). The V and J ends lost 3 bases and 9 bases respectively, with 18 bases between them.

This clone occurred once. V usage is TRBV7-9 and J usage is TRBJ1-1; D gene ambiguous. CDR1 is SEHNR, CDR2 FQNEAQ, per germline (reference sequence). V gave up 5 bases and J gave up 6 bases, with 19 bases separating them. This CDR3 contains 15 residues. The CDR3 DNA sequence: TGTGCCAGCAGCCCGAGGACTCGGCAGTCGTCTGAAGCTTTCTTT. Translating it yields CASSPRTRQSSEAFF.

Regarding this clone: Other DNA sequences from this sample encode an identical CDR3 as well. V usage is TRBV28 and J usage is TRBJ1-5; tentative D call: TRBD1 (5 bases). This CDR3 comprises 15 residues. V was cut by 3 bases and J by 3 bases, with 12 bases left in between. The V gene's germline CDR1 is MDHEN and CDR2 SYDVKM. CDR3 sequence reads: CASSLPQGNNQPQHF. CDR3 nucleotide sequence: TGTGCCAGCAGTTTGCCGCAGGGTAACAATCAGCCCCAGCATTTT.

This chain links TRBV5-6 with TRBJ1-5; 8 bases are shared with TRBD1. Trimming removed 4 bases from V and 3 bases from J; junction bases left unmatched: 6. Looked up from germline, CDR1 is SGHDT and CDR2 is YYEEEE. The length of the CDR3 is 15 residues. The CDR3 region is CASSRGQAINQPQHF. As DNA, the CDR3 is TGTGCCAGCAGCCGGGGACAGGCAATCAATCAGCCCCAGCATTTT. Full variable domain (remainder filled in from reference TRBV5-6 and TRBJ1-5): DAGVTQSPTHLIKTRGQQVTLRCSPKSGHDTVSWYQQALGQGPQFIFQYYEEEERQRGNFPDRFSGHQFPNYSSELNVNALLLGDSALYLCASSRGQAINQPQHFGDGTRLSIL.

This clone appeared a few times. The rearrangement uses TRBV5-1 and TRBJ1-1, with D tentatively TRBD1 (5 bases). Per germline, CDR1 SGHRS and CDR2 YFSETQ. CDR3 length: 13 amino acids. Trimming left V 4 bases short and J 5 bases short, with 12 bases between. CDR3 sequence: CASSVSGETEAFF. DNA of the CDR3: TGCGCCAGCAGCGTGTCGGGGGAAACTGAAGCTTTCTTT.

This clone was seen only once. CDR3 bases: TGTGCCAGCAGTTTCATCGGGGTGCAGTACTTC. Amino acid sequence: CASSFIGVQYF. The chain combines TRBV27 with TRBJ2-7; a possible D gene is TRBD2 (5 bases). Germline values: CDR1 MNHEY, CDR2 SMNVEV (reference sequence). The CDR3 is 11 amino acids. V was trimmed by 3 bases and J by 9 bases, leaving 9 bases between them.

V is TRBV24-1 and J is TRBJ2-1, with TRBD1 matching 12 bases. The CDR3 runs to 14 residues. J gave up 5 bases and V 7 bases, and 2 bases lay outside the gene matches. Germline CDR1 reads KGHDR; CDR2 reads SFDVKD. CDR3 nucleotide sequence: TGTGCCACCAGGGGACAGGGGGCCGACAATGAGCAGTTCTTC. As protein: CATRGQGADNEQFF.